This TCR beta chain was captured by sequencing in a study of beta chain features in type 1 diabetes. Study-wide points: All four CD4+ subsets from Type 1 diabetes patients carried moderately but significantly shorter TCRB CDR3s. An over-representation of cells with high TCR expression could result from cDNA sequencing.

One heparinised draw, averaging around 0.12 L, was taken per donor. Of the isolated RNA, all was reverse transcribed, and so the sequenced material was expressed TCRB transcripts. Sequencing of naive, central memory and regulatory T cell samples gave an average of approximately 3.3 million reads. Clones were read by immunoSEQ multiplex PCR, and TCRdb kept only the in-frame ones, dropping some. Among 640,000 or so clones, roughly 13% were seen once, and the ten largest hold 0.03% to 0.045%. This clone was detected only a few times. Its specificity is unknown. This CDR3 contains 14 residues. CDR1 and CDR2 from the germline V gene are SGDLS and YYNGEE. Trimming cost V 5 bases and J 4 bases; bases outside gene matches: 8.

The source is a man aged 18-30 years with type 1 diabetes. Sample: naive CD4+ T cells from blood. The chain joins TRBV9 to TRBJ1-2; 7 positions match TRBD1. In DNA form, the CDR3 reads TGTGCCAGCAGTTCTACAGGGGTGAGCTATGGCTACACCTTC. Its protein is CASSSTGVSYGYTF.